The 2 T cell receptor beta chains below all came from one sample that was sequenced in a study of radiation and T cells in renal cell carcinoma. Time point reported: blood 4 weeks post-SBRT, at nephrectomy. Treatment of the sample: 15 Gy SBRT to primary tumor, nephrectomy 4 weeks later. Measured with immunoSEQ multiplex PCR; TCRdb has only the in-frame clones, and not every one. Of roughly 100,000 clones listed, approximately 82% were seen once; the top ten hold about 7.2%. The material was blood, obtained from a patient whose treatment included radiotherapy and nephrectomy. All receptors come from a man between 60 and 70 years old with renal cell carcinoma.

The chain employs TRBV19 and TRBJ2-1, with unresolved D. Trimming removed 2 bases from V and 7 bases from J, with 9 bases in between. The CDR3 has 13 amino acids. Germline V gene data show CDR1 as LNHDA and CDR2 as SQIVND (reference sequence). CDR3 sequence: CASSINPENEQFF. The CDR3 DNA follows: TGTGCCAGTAGTATAAACCCAGAAAATGAGCAGTTCTTC.

The chain has TRBV28 and TRBJ2-1, with 8 bases identical to TRBD2. The CDR3 runs to 18 residues. Germline CDR1 is MDHEN and CDR2 is SYDVKM. The V segment lost 7 bases and the J segment 0 bases; nucleotides outside the gene matches: 14. CDR3 residues: CASMTSSGLGGSYNEQFF. CDR3 coding DNA: TGTGCCAGCATGACTAGTTCGGGACTAGGGGGCTCCTACAATGAGCAGTTCTTC.